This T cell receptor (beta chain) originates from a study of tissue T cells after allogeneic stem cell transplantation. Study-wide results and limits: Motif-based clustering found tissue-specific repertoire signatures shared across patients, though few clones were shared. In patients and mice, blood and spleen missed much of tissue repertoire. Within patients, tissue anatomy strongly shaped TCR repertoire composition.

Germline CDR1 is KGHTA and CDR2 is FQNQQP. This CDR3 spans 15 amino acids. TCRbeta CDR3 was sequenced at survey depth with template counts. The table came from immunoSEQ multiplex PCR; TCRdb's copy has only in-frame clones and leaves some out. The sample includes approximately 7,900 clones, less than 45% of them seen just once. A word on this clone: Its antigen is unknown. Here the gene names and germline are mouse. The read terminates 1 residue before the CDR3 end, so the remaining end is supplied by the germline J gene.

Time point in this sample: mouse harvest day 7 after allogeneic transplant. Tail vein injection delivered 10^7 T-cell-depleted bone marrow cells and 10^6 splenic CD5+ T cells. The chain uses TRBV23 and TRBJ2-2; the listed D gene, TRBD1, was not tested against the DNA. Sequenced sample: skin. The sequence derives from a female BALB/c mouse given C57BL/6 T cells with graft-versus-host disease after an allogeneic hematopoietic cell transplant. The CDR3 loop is CSSSRQGARTGQLYF. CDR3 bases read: TGCTCCAGCAGCCGACAGGGGGCCCGCACCGGGCAGCTCTAC.